Below are 20 T cell receptor beta chains sequenced from a single sample in a study of CD8 T cells in ankylosing spondylitis. TCRdb reprocessed the 5' RACE reads with MiXCR, giving one entry per CDR3 protein. The sample shows a few hundred thousand distinct CDR3 sequences, over 9.5% of them seen only once. Source material: blood, either unsorted or a sorted T cell fraction (not recorded which). The receptors originated from a male donor with ankylosing spondylitis or in good health (not recorded which).

This clonotype was seen many times. V usage is TRBV5-1 and J usage is TRBJ2-3; TRBD1 aligns across 10 bases. The V gene's germline CDR1 is SGHRS and CDR2 YFSETQ. The CDR3 extends over 15 amino acids. With 4 bases clipped from V and 4 bases from J, the junction kept 6 bases outside the gene matches. The CDR3: CASSALGQGADTQYF. The CDR3 DNA is TGCGCCAGCAGCGCCCTCGGACAGGGGGCAGATACGCAGTATTTT.

Remarks on this clonotype: A junction end diverges from the germline sequence, so it may reflect a read error. The V call is TRBV4-1, the J call TRBJ2-1; 9 nucleotides agree with TRBD1. Germline-derived CDR1 and CDR2 are MGHRA and YSYEKL. This CDR3 spans 17 amino acids. The CDR3: CASSPQVPGQGYTEQFF. The CDR3 nucleotides are TGCGCCAGCAGCCCCCAGGTCCCGGGACAGGGATACACTGAGCAGTTCTTC.

The table lists this clonotype with many counts. This rearrangement joins TRBV6-1 to TRBJ1-2, with D possibly being TRBD1 (5 bases). V was cut by 8 bases and J by 5 bases, with 18 bases left in between. From germline, CDR1 is MNHNS and CDR2 SASEGT. This CDR3 spans 14 amino acids. In DNA form, the CDR3 reads TGTGCCAGCTGGGGGAGGGCCAGTGGGTATGGCTACACCTTC. Protein: CASWGRASGYGYTF.

This clonotype showed up many times. This chain joins TRBV5-1 and TRBJ1-1, with TRBD1 matching 8 bases. Trimming at V came to 6 bases and at J to 3 bases, leaving 4 bases not matched to a gene. The CDR3 consists of 13 residues. Germline CDR1 SGHRS, CDR2 YFSETQ. The CDR3 region has the DNA TGCGCCAGCAACCAGGACAGGGACACTGAAGCTTTCTTT. It encodes CASNQDRDTEAFF.

There are a few counts of this clonotype. The V and J genes are TRBV7-2 and TRBJ1-5, with D perhaps matching TRBD1 (5 bases). The CDR3 sequence is 15 residues long. The germline V and J ends were trimmed by 9 bases and 4 bases, with 19 bases remaining between them. Germline CDR1 is SGHTA and CDR2 is FQGNSA. This CDR3 reads CASTLRVGENQPQHF. The CDR3 DNA is TGTGCCAGTACTTTGCGGGTAGGGGAAAATCAGCCCCAGCATTTT. Filled out from reference TRBV7-2 and TRBJ1-5, the complete variable domain reads GAGVSQSPSNKVTEKGKDVELRCDPISGHTALYWYRQSLGQGLEFLIYFQGNSAPDKSGLPSDRFSAERTGGSVSTLTIQRTQQEDSAVYLCASTLRVGENQPQHFGDGTRLSIL.

V usage is TRBV28 and J usage is TRBJ1-2; D not certain. The CDR3 is 13 residues long. The germline CDR1 and CDR2 sequences are MDHEN and SYDVKM. The V gene lost 7 bases and the J gene lost 8 bases, with 17 bases spanning the gap. In DNA form, the CDR3 reads TGTGCCAGCATCCCCCGTCAGGCAGCCGGCTACACCTTC. Translated: CASIPRQAAGYTF.

This clonotype was counted at least ten times. J is TRBJ2-3 and V is TRBV28; the match to TRBD2 covers 8 bases. Germline CDR1 reads MDHEN; CDR2 reads SYDVKM. This CDR3 is 15 amino acids long. Trimming at V came to 3 bases and at J to 4 bases, leaving 6 bases not matched to a gene. CDR3 coding DNA: TGTGCCAGCAGTTTTAGGCGGGGGGCGGCAGATACGCAGTATTTT. Amino acids: CASSFRRGAADTQYF.

This clonotype was recorded a few times. The chain is built from TRBV6-2 or TRBV6-3 and TRBJ2-7; unclear D gene. This CDR3 contains 12 residues. CDR1 and CDR2 from the germline V gene are MNHEY and SVGEGT. Trimming took 10 bases from V and 10 from J, leaving 20 bases between them. The CDR3 DNA reads TGTGCCACCGCCTCGGCCCCTCGGATCCAGTACTTC. As protein: CATASAPRIQYF.

The sample holds many counts of this clonotype. The V and J genes are TRBV6-5 and TRBJ2-1, with TRBD1 identical over 11 bases. V shed 6 bases and J 3 bases; nucleotides not matched to a gene: 7. Germline V gene data show CDR1 as MNHEY and CDR2 as SVGAGI. The CDR3 has 16 amino acids. CDR3 protein: CASRYRGTGGYNEQFF. As DNA, the CDR3 is TGTGCCAGCAGATACCGGGGGACAGGGGGCTACAATGAGCAGTTCTTC.

The chain couples TRBV30 to TRBJ1-1; perhaps TRBD1 as D (5 bases). V dropped 3 bases and J dropped 2 bases, with 10 bases sitting between them. There are 13 residues in the CDR3. CDR1 and CDR2 from the germline V gene are GTSNPN and SVGIG (reference sequence). CDR3 protein: CAWSRRVNTEAFF. The CDR3 DNA sequence: TGTGCCTGGAGCCGCAGGGTCAACACTGAAGCTTTCTTT.

This clonotype showed up just a few times. V gene TRBV27 combines with J gene TRBJ2-1; possibly TRBD1 or TRBD2 for D (5 bases each). V lost 5 bases and J lost 6, with 20 bases in between. The V gene's germline CDR1 is MNHEY and CDR2 SMNVEV (reference sequence). The CDR3 is made up of 16 amino acids. Here the CDR3 reads CASSRRDRRGGNEQFF. The CDR3 DNA reads as TGTGCCAGCAGTCGTAGGGACCGAAGGGGTGGCAATGAGCAGTTCTTC.

This clonotype has a count of ten or more. The chain combines TRBV20-1 with TRBJ2-3, with no clear D. The CDR3 has 12 amino acids. The germline gives CDR1 DFQATT, CDR2 SNEGSKA (reference sequence). Deletions cut 0 bases from V and 4 bases from J, with 5 bases between. The CDR3 here is CSARDDSDTQYF. The CDR3 DNA sequence: TGCAGTGCTAGAGATGATTCAGATACGCAGTATTTT.

This clonotype was detected ten times or more. The chain recombines TRBV3-1 with TRBJ1-2, with D tentatively TRBD1 (5 bases). There are 15 residues in the CDR3. V was trimmed by 0 bases and J by 8 bases, leaving 16 bases between them. Germline CDR1 LGHDT, CDR2 YNNKEL (reference sequence). This chain's CDR3 is CASSQDRGFHDGYTF. The CDR3 bases are TGTGCCAGCAGCCAAGATCGGGGGTTTCACGACGGCTACACCTTC.

This clonotype was detected many times. This chain joins TRBV20-1 and TRBJ1-1; 7 nucleotides agree with TRBD1. Trimming took 0 bases from V and 4 from J; bases not matched to a gene: 8. This CDR3 region has 15 residues. Germline V gene sequence: CDR1 DFQATT, CDR2 SNEGSKA (reference sequence). The CDR3 reads CSARDPGQLVTEAFF. CDR3 sequence (DNA): TGCAGTGCTAGAGATCCGGGACAGCTCGTCACTGAAGCTTTCTTT.

This chain links TRBV6-2 or TRBV6-3 with TRBJ1-5, with D possibly matching TRBD1 (5 bases). CDR3 length: 20 residues. In germline, CDR1 is MNHEY, CDR2 SVGEGT. The germline V and J ends were trimmed by 2 bases and 0 bases, with 23 bases remaining between them. CDR3 DNA sequence: TGTGCCAGCAGTTACGGTGTGCCGGGACGGAGGGGAAATAGCAATCAGCCCCAGCATTTT. This sequence encodes CASSYGVPGRRGNSNQPQHF.

This clonotype was seen many times. The chain joins TRBV7-9 to TRBJ1-5, with 8 bases matching TRBD1. This CDR3 comprises 17 residues. V was clipped by 4 bases and J by 3 bases; unmatched bases: 11. Germline CDR1 SEHNR, CDR2 FQNEAQ (reference sequence). The CDR3 sequence is CASSSETGEYYNQPQHF. CDR3 DNA: TGTGCCAGCAGCTCCGAGACAGGGGAGTATTACAATCAGCCCCAGCATTTT.

This clonotype was picked up a small number of times. The V and J genes are TRBV6-1 and TRBJ1-1; D gene uncertain. The V end was cut by 1 base, the J end by 4 bases, with 16 bases between. The CDR3 is 16 residues long. The germline gives CDR1 MNHNS, CDR2 SASEGT. DNA for the CDR3: TGTGCCAGCAGTGAAGATCGCAGTCCGAGTTCCACTGAAGCTTTCTTT. Protein sequence: CASSEDRSPSSTEAFF.

This chain links TRBV7-8 with TRBJ1-2; 8 positions match TRBD1. CDR3 length equals 14 residues. Trimming removed 2 bases from V and 8 bases from J; junction bases left unmatched: 7. Germline V gene sequence: CDR1 SGHVS, CDR2 FQNEAQ. The CDR3 protein is CASSLSRGPRGYTF. The DNA of the CDR3 is TGTGCCAGCAGCTTAAGCAGGGGGCCCCGGGGCTACACCTTC.

This clonotype was detected many times. The CDR3 region has the DNA TGTGCCAGCAGTTTACGGGGGGGGGCAAACGAGCAGTACTTC. Its protein is CASSLRGGANEQYF. V usage is TRBV12-3 or TRBV12-4 and J usage is TRBJ2-7; 8 bases match TRBD2. The CDR3 sequence is 14 residues long. The V segment lost 2 bases and the J segment 5 bases; nucleotides outside the gene matches: 5.

In its sample, this clonotype was seen many times. The rearrangement uses TRBV20-1 and TRBJ2-5; D may match TRBD1 or TRBD2 (5 bases each). CDR3 length equals 14 residues. The germline gives CDR1 DFQATT, CDR2 SNEGSKA (reference sequence). V gave up 3 bases and J gave up 1 base, with 12 bases separating them. As DNA, the CDR3 is TGCAGTGCTAGTACGACGGGGACCCAAGAGACCCAGTACTTC. Translation: CSASTTGTQETQYF.